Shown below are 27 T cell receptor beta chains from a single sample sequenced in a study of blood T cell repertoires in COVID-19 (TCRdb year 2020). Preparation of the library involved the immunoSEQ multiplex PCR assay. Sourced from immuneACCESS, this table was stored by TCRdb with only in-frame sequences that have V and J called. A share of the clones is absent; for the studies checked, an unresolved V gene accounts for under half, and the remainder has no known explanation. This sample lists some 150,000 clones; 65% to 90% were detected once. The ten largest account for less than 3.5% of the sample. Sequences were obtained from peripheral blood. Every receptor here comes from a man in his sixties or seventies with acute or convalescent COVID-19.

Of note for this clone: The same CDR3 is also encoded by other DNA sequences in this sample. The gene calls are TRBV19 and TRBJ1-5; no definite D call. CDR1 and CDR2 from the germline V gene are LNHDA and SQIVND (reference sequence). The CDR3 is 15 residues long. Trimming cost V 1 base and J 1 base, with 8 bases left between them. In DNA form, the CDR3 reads TGTGCCAGTAGTATAGGCGGACTAAGCAATCAGCCCCAGCATTTT. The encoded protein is CASSIGGLSNQPQHF.

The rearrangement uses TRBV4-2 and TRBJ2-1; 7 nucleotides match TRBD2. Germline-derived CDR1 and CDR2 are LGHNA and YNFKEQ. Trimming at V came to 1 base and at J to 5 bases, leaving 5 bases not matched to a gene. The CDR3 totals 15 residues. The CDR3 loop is CASSQGLAEHNEQFF. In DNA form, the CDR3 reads TGTGCCAGCAGCCAAGGTCTAGCGGAGCACAATGAGCAGTTCTTC.

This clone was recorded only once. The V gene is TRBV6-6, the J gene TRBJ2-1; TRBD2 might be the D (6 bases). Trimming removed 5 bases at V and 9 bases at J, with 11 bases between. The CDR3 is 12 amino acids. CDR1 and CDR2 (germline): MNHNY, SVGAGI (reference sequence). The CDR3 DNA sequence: TGTGCCAGCAGTGCTAGCGTTTCTGAGCAGTTCTTC. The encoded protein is CASSASVSEQFF.

The chain's CDR3 is CASSLGGDRVEIQYF. The CDR3 DNA follows: TGCGCCAGCAGCTTGGGCGGGGACAGGGTCGAGATTCAGTACTTC. V usage is TRBV5-1 and J usage is TRBJ2-4, with 9 positions matching TRBD1. Germline trimming cut 0 bases from V and 10 bases from J; bases unmatched to any gene: 8. The CDR3 runs to 15 residues. Germline V gene lookup returns CDR1 SGHRS and CDR2 YFSETQ.

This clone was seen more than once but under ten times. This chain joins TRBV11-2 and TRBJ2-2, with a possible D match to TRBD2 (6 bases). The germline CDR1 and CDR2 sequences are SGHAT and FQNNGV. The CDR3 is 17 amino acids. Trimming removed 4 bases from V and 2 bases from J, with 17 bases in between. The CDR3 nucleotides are TGTGCCAGCAGCTCCCCTGGGGGAGGACTAAACACCGGGGAGCTGTTTTTT. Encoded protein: CASSSPGGGLNTGELFF.

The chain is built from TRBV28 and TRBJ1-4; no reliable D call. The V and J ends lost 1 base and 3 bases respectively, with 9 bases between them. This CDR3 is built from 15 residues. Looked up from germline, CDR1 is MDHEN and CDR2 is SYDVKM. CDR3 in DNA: TGTGCCAGCAGTTTATCGGAGTTGTCTAATGAAAAACTGTTTTTT. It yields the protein CASSLSELSNEKLFF.

The CDR3 sequence: CSVEGGRESTDTQYF. The CDR3 DNA sequence: TGCAGCGTTGAAGGGGGGCGGGAGTCCACAGATACGCAGTATTTT. The V call is TRBV29-1, the J call TRBJ2-3; maybe TRBD2 (7 bases). V dropped 1 base and J dropped 2 bases, with 13 bases sitting between them. This CDR3 region has 15 residues. Germline V gives CDR1 SQVTM, CDR2 ANQGSEA.

CDR3 DNA sequence: TGTGCCAGCAGCGAGACTAGCGGGAGGGTTGAGACCCAGTACTTC. This encodes CASSETSGRVETQYF. The V call is TRBV5-6, the J call TRBJ2-5; 14 bases fit TRBD2. This CDR3 region has 15 residues. The trim removed 4 bases at V and 5 bases at J, leaving 4 bases unmatched. Germline V gene data show CDR1 as SGHDT and CDR2 as YYEEEE.

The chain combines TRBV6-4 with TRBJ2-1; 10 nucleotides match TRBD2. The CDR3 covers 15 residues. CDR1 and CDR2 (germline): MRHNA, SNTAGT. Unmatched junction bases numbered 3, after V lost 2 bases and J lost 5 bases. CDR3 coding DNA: TGTGCCAGCAGTGACGGGACTAGCGAAAACAATGAGCAGTTCTTC. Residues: CASSDGTSENNEQFF.

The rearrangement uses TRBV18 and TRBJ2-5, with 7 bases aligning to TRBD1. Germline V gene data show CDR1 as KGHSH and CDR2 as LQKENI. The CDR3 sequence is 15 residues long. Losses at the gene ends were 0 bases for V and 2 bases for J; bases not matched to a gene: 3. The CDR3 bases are TGTGCCAGCTCACCACCTCGGACAGGTCAAGAGACCCAGTACTTC. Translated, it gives CASSPPRTGQETQYF.

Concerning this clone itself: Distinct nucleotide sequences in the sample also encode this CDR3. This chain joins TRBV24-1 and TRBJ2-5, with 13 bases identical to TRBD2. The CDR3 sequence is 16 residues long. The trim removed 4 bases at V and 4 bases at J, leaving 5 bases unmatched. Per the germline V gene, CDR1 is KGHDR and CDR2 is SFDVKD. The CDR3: CATSDPGLAGVETQYF. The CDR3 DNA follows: TGTGCCACCAGTGACCCCGGACTAGCGGGAGTAGAGACCCAGTACTTC.

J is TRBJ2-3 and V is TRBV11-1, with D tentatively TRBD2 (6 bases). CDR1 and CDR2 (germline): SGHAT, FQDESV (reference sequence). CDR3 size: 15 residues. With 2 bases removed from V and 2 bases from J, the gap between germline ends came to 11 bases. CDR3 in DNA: TGTGCCAGCAGCTTAAGCGGGCAATTCACAGATACGCAGTATTTT. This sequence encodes CASSLSGQFTDTQYF.

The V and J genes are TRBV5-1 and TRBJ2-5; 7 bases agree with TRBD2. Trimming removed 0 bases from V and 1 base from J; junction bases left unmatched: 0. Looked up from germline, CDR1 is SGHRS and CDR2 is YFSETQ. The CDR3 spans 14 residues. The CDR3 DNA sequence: TGCGCCAGCAGCTTGGGGGGGGGCCAAGAGACCCAGTACTTC. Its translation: CASSLGGGQETQYF.

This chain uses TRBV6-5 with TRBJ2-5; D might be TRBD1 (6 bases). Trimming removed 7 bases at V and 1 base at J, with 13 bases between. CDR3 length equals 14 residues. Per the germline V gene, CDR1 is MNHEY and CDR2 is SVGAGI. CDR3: CASKYGTLQETQYF. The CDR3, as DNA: TGTGCCAGCAAATACGGGACACTCCAAGAGACCCAGTACTTC.

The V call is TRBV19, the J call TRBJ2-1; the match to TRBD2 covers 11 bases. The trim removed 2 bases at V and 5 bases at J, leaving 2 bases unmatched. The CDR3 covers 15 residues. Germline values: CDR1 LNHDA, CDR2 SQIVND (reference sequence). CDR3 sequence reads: CASSITSGSHNEQFF. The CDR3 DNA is TGTGCCAGTAGTATAACTAGCGGGAGCCACAATGAGCAGTTCTTC.

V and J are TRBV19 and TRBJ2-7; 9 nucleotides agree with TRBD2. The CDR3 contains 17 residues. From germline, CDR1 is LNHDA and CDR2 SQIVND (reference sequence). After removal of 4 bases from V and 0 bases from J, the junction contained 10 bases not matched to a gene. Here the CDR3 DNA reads TGTGCCAGTAGTAAATCGGCTAGCGGGACCAGCTCCTACGAGCAGTACTTC. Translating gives CASSKSASGTSSYEQYF.

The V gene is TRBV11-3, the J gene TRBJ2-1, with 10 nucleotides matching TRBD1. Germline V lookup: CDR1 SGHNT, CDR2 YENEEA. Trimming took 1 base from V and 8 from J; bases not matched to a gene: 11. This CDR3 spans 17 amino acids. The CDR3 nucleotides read TGTGCCAGCAGCTTAGGGGTGACAGGGGGCTTGGATGATGAGCAGTTCTTC. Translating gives CASSLGVTGGLDDEQFF. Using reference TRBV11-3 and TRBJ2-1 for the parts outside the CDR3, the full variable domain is EAGVVQSPRYKIIEKKQPVAFWCNPISGHNTLYWYLQNLGQGPELLIRYENEEAVDDSQLPKDRFSAERLKGVDSTLKIQPAELGDSAVYLCASSLGVTGGLDDEQFFGPGTRLTVL.

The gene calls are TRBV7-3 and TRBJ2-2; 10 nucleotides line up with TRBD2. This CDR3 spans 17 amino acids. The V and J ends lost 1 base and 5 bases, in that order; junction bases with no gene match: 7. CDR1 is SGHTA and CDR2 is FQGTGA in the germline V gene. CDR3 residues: CASSLMASGSGTGELFF. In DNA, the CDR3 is TGTGCCAGCAGCTTAATGGCTAGCGGGAGTGGAACCGGGGAGCTGTTTTTT.

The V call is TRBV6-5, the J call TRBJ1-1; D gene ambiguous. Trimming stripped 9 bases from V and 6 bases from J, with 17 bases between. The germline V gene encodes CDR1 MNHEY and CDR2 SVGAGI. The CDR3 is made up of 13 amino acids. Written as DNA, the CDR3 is TGTGCCAGTACCGGGAGGGCGCGGGCTGAAGCTTTCTTT. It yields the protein CASTGRARAEAFF.

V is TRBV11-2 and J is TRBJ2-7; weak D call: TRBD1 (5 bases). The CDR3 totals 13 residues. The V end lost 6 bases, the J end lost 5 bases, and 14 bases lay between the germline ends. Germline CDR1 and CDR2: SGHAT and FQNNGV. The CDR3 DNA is TGTGCCAGCAGTCTGGCAGGGCTGGACGAGCAGTACTTC. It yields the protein CASSLAGLDEQYF.

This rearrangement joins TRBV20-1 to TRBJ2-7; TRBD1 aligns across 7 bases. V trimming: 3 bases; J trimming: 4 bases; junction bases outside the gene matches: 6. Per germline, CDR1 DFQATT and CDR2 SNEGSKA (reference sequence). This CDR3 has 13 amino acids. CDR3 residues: CSASTRGIYEQYF. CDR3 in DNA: TGCAGTGCTAGTACCAGGGGGATTTACGAGCAGTACTTC.

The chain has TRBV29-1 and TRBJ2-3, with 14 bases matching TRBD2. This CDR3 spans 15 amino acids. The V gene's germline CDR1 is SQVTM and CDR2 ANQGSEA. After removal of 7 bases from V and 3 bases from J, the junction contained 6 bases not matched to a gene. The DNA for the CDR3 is TGCAGCGGAGGACTAGCGGGAGGTCCTACAGATACGCAGTATTTT. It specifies CSGGLAGGPTDTQYF.

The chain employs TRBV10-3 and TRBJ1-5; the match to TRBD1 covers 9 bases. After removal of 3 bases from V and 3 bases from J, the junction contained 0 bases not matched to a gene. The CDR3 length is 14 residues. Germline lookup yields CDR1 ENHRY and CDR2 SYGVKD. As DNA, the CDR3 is TGTGCCATCAGTGAACAGGGGGCCAATCAGCCCCAGCATTTT. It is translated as CAISEQGANQPQHF.

The CDR3 DNA reads TGTGCCAGCAGGATGGCGGGACAGAGCTCCTACGAGCAGTACTTC. Amino acid sequence: CASRMAGQSSYEQYF. The chain links TRBV28 to TRBJ2-7; D is perhaps TRBD1 (7 bases). Per germline, CDR1 MDHEN and CDR2 SYDVKM. Trimming left V 6 bases short and J 0 bases short, with 15 bases between. This CDR3 is built from 15 residues.

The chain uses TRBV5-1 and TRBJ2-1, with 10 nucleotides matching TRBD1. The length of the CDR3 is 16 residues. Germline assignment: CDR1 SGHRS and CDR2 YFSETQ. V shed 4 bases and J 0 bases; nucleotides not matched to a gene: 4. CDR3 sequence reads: CASSATGGSSYNEQFF. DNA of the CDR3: TGCGCCAGCAGCGCGACAGGGGGCAGCTCCTACAATGAGCAGTTCTTC.

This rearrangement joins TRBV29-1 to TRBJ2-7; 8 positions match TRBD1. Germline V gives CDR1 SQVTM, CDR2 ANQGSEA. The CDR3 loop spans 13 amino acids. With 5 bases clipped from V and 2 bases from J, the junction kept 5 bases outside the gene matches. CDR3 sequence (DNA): TGCAGCGTTCGAGACAGGGGTGCCTACGAGCAGTACTTC. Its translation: CSVRDRGAYEQYF.

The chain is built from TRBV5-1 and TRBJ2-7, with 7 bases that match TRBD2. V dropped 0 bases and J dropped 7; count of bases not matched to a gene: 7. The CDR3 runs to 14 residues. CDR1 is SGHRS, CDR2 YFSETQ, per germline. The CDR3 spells CASSLEAGVGEQYF. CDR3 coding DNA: TGCGCCAGCAGCTTGGAGGCGGGAGTGGGTGAGCAGTACTTC.